This passage covers 20 T cell receptor beta chains from one sample sequenced in a study of naive and memory T cell subsets. Their cognate antigens are unknown. Findings and limits, study-wide: Possibly reflecting memory cells re-expressing CD45RA, a few larger clonotypes occurred in naive repertoires, especially CD8.

The beta constant-region primer was an equimolar mix of two oligonucleotides covering TRBC1 and TRBC2. The ligated cDNA underwent four PCR rounds using SP2 and nested alpha and beta constant-region primers. TCRdb re-analysed the UMI-ligation and nested PCR reads in MiXCR, keeping a single row per CDR3 protein. This table holds approximately 150,000 distinct CDR3 sequences, approximately 20% found once. What was sequenced was naive CD8+ T cells from blood. These receptors were taken from a human donor in good health.

The sample holds a few counts of this clonotype. This chain joins TRBV29-1 and TRBJ2-7; no firm D call. This CDR3 has 13 amino acids. Between the trimmed V and J ends, which lost 4 bases and 0 bases, there was a span of 10 bases. Germline CDR1 SQVTM, CDR2 ANQGSEA. Here the CDR3 reads CSVGHKSSYEQYF. The CDR3 DNA reads TGCAGCGTTGGACATAAATCCTCCTACGAGCAGTACTTC.

This clonotype was detected many times. The rearrangement joins TRBV12-3 or TRBV12-4 to TRBJ2-7, with a tentative D call TRBD1 (5 bases). The CDR3 is 14 amino acids. Trimming took 6 bases from V and 0 from J, leaving 12 bases between them. The CDR3 spells CASSPTVFSYEQYF. Written as DNA, the CDR3 is TGTGCCAGCAGCCCGACAGTATTCTCCTACGAGCAGTACTTC.

The chain combines TRBV4-3 with TRBJ2-1; TRBD2 agrees at 15 bases. From germline, CDR1 is LGHNA and CDR2 YSLEER. The V gene end was trimmed by 0 bases and the J gene end by 7 bases; junction bases not matched to a gene: 4. The CDR3 is 17 amino acids. The CDR3 coding sequence is TGCGCCAGCAGCCAAGATCGCGGACTAGCGGGAGGGAATGAGCAGTTCTTC. This codes for CASSQDRGLAGGNEQFF.

This clonotype was seen more than once but under ten times. The chain uses TRBV7-2 and TRBJ2-7; D is uncertain. The V gene's germline CDR1 is SGHTA and CDR2 FQGNSA. V was pared by 5 bases and J by 3 bases, with 14 bases between. The CDR3 is made up of 14 amino acids. The CDR3 sequence: CASSLAQPGYEQYF. CDR3 nucleotide sequence: TGTGCCAGCAGCCTGGCACAGCCCGGCTACGAGCAGTACTTC. Full variable domain (rest looked up from reference TRBV7-2 and TRBJ2-7): GAGVSQSPSNKVTEKGKDVELRCDPISGHTALYWYRQSLGQGLEFLIYFQGNSAPDKSGLPSDRFSAERTGGSVSTLTIQRTQQEDSAVYLCASSLAQPGYEQYFGPGTRLTVT.

In its sample, this clonotype was seen a few times. The rearrangement links TRBV7-9 to TRBJ2-1, with a possible D match to TRBD1 (6 bases). Between the trimmed V and J ends, which lost 8 bases and 7 bases, there was a span of 21 bases. The CDR3 has 15 amino acids. CDR1 is SEHNR, CDR2 FQNEAQ, per germline (reference sequence). The CDR3 DNA follows: TGTGCCAGCCCAGGGACAAGAGATTATAAAAATGAGCAGTTCTTC. Protein: CASPGTRDYKNEQFF.

Points on this clonotype: Sequence at one end of the junction differs from germline and may be a read error. This chain links TRBV30 with TRBJ1-2; D is uncertain. From germline, CDR1 is GTSNPN and CDR2 SVGIG (reference sequence). The CDR3 has 10 residues. The CDR3 is CAWSTVGNTF. The CDR3 DNA reads TGTGCCTGGAGTACTGTTGGCAACACCTTC.

The count of this clonotype is one. The rearrangement joins TRBV19 to TRBJ1-1; D gene unclear. CDR3 length equals 12 residues. Germline V gene lookup returns CDR1 LNHDA and CDR2 SQIVND (reference sequence). The V gene lost 5 bases and the J gene lost 5 bases, with 9 bases spanning the gap. The CDR3 loop is CASSPFGTEAFF. The CDR3, as DNA: TGTGCCAGTAGTCCTTTCGGGACTGAAGCTTTCTTT. The full variable domain, its missing parts supplied by reference TRBV19 and TRBJ1-1, is DGGITQSPKYLFRKEGQNVTLSCEQNLNHDAMYWYRQDPGQGLRLIYYSQIVNDFQKGDIAEGYSVSREKKESFPLTVTSAQKNPTAFYLCASSPFGTEAFFGQGTRLTVV.

This clonotype was observed a handful of times. The V gene is TRBV5-1, the J gene TRBJ2-1, with D perhaps matching TRBD2 (5 bases). V lost 3 bases, J lost 8 bases, and 15 bases lay in between. This CDR3 has 14 amino acids. Per germline, CDR1 SGHRS and CDR2 YFSETQ. The CDR3 coding sequence is TGCGCCAGCAGCTATCAACTAGGGAGCGATGAGCAGTTCTTC. This translates into CASSYQLGSDEQFF.

There are a few counts of this clonotype. V and J are TRBV12-3 or TRBV12-4 and TRBJ1-5; D is ambiguous. The ends were cut back, 7 bases at V and 4 bases at J, with 11 bases in the middle. This CDR3 is 13 amino acids long. The CDR3 loop reads CASNLRGNQPQHF. The CDR3 DNA reads as TGTGCCAGCAATCTCCGGGGAAATCAGCCCCAGCATTTT.

This clonotype has a handful of counts. The rearrangement uses TRBV19 and TRBJ1-2, with a tentative D call TRBD1 (5 bases). The V gene lost 8 bases and the J gene lost 4 bases, with 11 bases spanning the gap. CDR3 length equals 12 residues. CDR1 and CDR2 (germline): LNHDA, SQIVND (reference sequence). This CDR3 reads CASGDVFYGYTF. The CDR3 DNA follows: TGTGCCAGTGGGGACGTCTTCTATGGCTACACCTTC.

This clonotype has more than one count but fewer than ten. This rearrangement joins TRBV6-7 to TRBJ2-7; 8 bases are shared with TRBD1. TRBV6-7 is an open reading frame whose function is uncertain. The CDR3 is 17 residues long. Trimming cost V 2 bases and J 0 bases; bases outside gene matches: 9. The CDR3 loop reads CASSYGTGPTNSYEQYF. CDR3 sequence (DNA): TGTGCCAGCAGTTACGGGACAGGCCCTACTAACTCCTACGAGCAGTACTTC.

There are a few counts of this clonotype. This rearrangement joins TRBV29-1 to TRBJ2-1, with a possible D match to TRBD2 (6 bases). The germline gives CDR1 SQVTM, CDR2 ANQGSEA. The CDR3 runs to 14 residues. V gave up 3 bases and J gave up 3 bases, with 12 bases separating them. CDR3 amino acids: CSVDKAGNYNEQFF. The CDR3 DNA reads as TGCAGCGTTGATAAGGCGGGGAACTACAATGAGCAGTTCTTC.

This clonotype was seen only a few times. The J gene is TRBJ1-1, the V gene TRBV28; D possibly corresponds to TRBD1 (6 bases). The CDR3 length is 18 residues. From germline, CDR1 is MDHEN and CDR2 SYDVKM. The ends were cut back, 3 bases at V and 4 bases at J, with 24 bases in the middle. The CDR3 region is CASSFPSVGGKSVTEAFF. The CDR3 DNA sequence: TGTGCCAGCAGTTTCCCCTCAGTCGGGGGCAAATCTGTCACTGAAGCTTTCTTT.

CDR3 sequence reads: CAISLSGSSYEQYF. The CDR3, as DNA: TGTGCCATCAGTCTTAGCGGGAGCTCCTACGAGCAGTACTTC. This chain connects TRBV10-3 to TRBJ2-7, with 9 bases that match TRBD2. This CDR3 has 14 residues. The ends lost 5 bases at V and 0 bases at J; junction bases unmatched: 2. Germline loops: CDR1 ENHRY, CDR2 SYGVKD.

This clonotype was counted a few times. This chain links TRBV20-1 with TRBJ2-2; D is uncertain. V shed 6 bases and J shed 0 bases, with 8 bases lying between them. Germline CDR1 reads DFQATT; CDR2 reads SNEGSKA (reference sequence). The CDR3 covers 13 residues. CDR3 in DNA: TGCAGTGCCCCGACACCGAACACCGGGGAGCTGTTTTTT. It specifies CSAPTPNTGELFF.

The chain combines TRBV6-5 with TRBJ1-1, with D possibly TRBD1 on 6 matching bases. CDR3 length equals 12 residues. Germline assignment: CDR1 MNHEY and CDR2 SVGAGI. Trimming left V 8 bases short and J 3 bases short, with 10 bases between. This CDR3 reads CASHRVDTEAFF. CDR3 sequence (DNA): TGTGCCAGCCACAGGGTCGACACTGAAGCTTTCTTT.

V is TRBV6-5 and J is TRBJ2-7; no clear D. This CDR3 has 13 amino acids. V lost 4 bases, J lost 0 bases, and 7 bases lay in between. Germline V gene sequence: CDR1 MNHEY, CDR2 SVGAGI. CDR3 DNA sequence: TGTGCCAGCAGTTCGGACCTCTCCTACGAGCAGTACTTC. It is translated as CASSSDLSYEQYF.

V gene TRBV6-5 combines with J gene TRBJ1-4; D ambiguous. There are 11 residues in the CDR3. V was cut by 4 bases and J by 11 bases, with 8 bases left in between. Germline loops: CDR1 MNHEY, CDR2 SVGAGI. Written as DNA, the CDR3 is TGTGCCAGCAGTTCAACCGGGAAACTGTTTTTT. Translating it yields CASSSTGKLFF.

This clonotype was observed a few times. The chain links TRBV27 to TRBJ2-1; TRBD2 aligns across 7 bases. CDR1 MNHEY and CDR2 SMNVEV come from the germline V gene (reference sequence). The length of the CDR3 is 12 residues. J was trimmed by 8 bases and V by 4 bases; bases with no gene match: 2. This chain's CDR3 is CASSSSGYEQFF. As DNA, the CDR3 is TGTGCCAGCAGTTCTAGCGGTTATGAGCAGTTCTTC.

The chain links TRBV27 to TRBJ1-1, with D perhaps TRBD1 (5 bases). The CDR3 runs 14 residues. Trimming took 3 bases from V and 5 from J, leaving 13 bases between them. Germline values: CDR1 MNHEY, CDR2 SMNVEV (reference sequence). The CDR3 region is CASSFGGMGTEAFF. DNA for the CDR3: TGTGCCAGCAGTTTTGGGGGGATGGGGACTGAAGCTTTCTTT.